Ten or more counts support the clone carrying this T cell receptor (beta chain). Its target is not known. These data originate in a study of early T cells in non-severe SARS-CoV-2 infection. Study at large: With bulk RNA from unsorted whole blood as input, sequencing yielded unpaired chains. Study-level results: VDJdb matching favored anti-spike CD8 responses, missing private and CD4 specificities.

The TCR library protocol was used to attach unique molecular identifiers. These identifiers were attached to individual cDNA molecules. From the 5' RACE reads, TCRdb called clonotypes with MiXCR, one entry per CDR3 protein. The repertoire holds some 40,000 distinct CDR3 sequences, with around 4% as singletons. The CDR3 is made up of 13 amino acids. V was shortened by 1 base and J by 1 base, with 4 bases between the two germline ends. The germline V gene encodes CDR1 KGHSH and CDR2 LQKENI. The V call is TRBV18, the J call TRBJ1-1; D unclear. The sample comprised whole blood. This sequence was found in an adult who was a healthcare worker with PCR-confirmed SARS-CoV-2 infection or an uninfected control (not recorded which). CDR3 in amino acids: CASSPQGNTEAFF. The CDR3 bases are TGTGCCAGCTCACCACAGGGGAACACTGAAGCTTTCTTT. The variable domain in full, with the rest retrieved from reference TRBV18 and TRBJ1-1, is NAGVMQNPRHLVRRRGQEARLRCSPMKGHSHVYWYRQLPEEGLKFMVYLQKENIIDESGMPKERFSAEFPKEGPSILRIQQVVRGDSAAYFCASSPQGNTEAFFGQGTRLTVV.